Described below is a single T cell receptor beta chain sequence and its context. The antigen remains unidentified. The data originate from a study of T cells in Graves' hyperthyroidism and ophthalmopathy. Study-wide results and limits: Most thyroid clonotypes expanded above 0.001 appeared in blood too.

What was amplified from RNA transcripts were TCR beta CDR3 regions. In the first-round RT-PCR of the TCR CDR3, the HTBI primer set was used. TCRdb re-called the multiplex PCR reads through MiXCR, storing one row per CDR3 protein. The sample holds roughly 750,000 distinct CDR3 sequences, 15% to 20% seen once. No ophthalmopathy progression within 18 months constituted stable Graves' hyperthyroidism. Thyroid ultrasound and orbital computed tomography, with clinical symptoms and serum thyroxine and TRAb, informed diagnoses. PBMCs were obtained from approximately 10 ml fresh peripheral blood. The sequence came from a man between 18 and 35 years old with Graves' hyperthyroidism. Sample: blood.

The CDR3 nucleotides read TGTGCCAGCAGTATAGGGGGACTCGACTCCTACGAGCAGTACTTC. Amino acid sequence: CASSIGGLDSYEQYF. This rearrangement joins TRBV12-3 or TRBV12-4 to TRBJ2-7, with D possibly called TRBD1 or TRBD2 (6 bases each). This CDR3 is 15 amino acids long. Deletions cut 5 bases from V and 0 bases from J, with 14 bases between.